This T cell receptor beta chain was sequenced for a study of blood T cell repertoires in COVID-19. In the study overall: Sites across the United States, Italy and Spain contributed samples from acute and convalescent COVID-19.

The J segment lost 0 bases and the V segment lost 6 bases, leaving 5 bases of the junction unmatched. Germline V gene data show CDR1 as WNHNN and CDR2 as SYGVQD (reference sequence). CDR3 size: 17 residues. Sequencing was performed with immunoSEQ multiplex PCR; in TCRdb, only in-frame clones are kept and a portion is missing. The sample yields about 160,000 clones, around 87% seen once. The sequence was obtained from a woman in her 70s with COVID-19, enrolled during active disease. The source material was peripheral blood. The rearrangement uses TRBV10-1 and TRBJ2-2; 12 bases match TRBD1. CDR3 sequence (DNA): TGCGCCAGCAGGGGACAGGGGGCGATCACGAACACCGGGGAGCTGTTTTTT. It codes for CASRGQGAITNTGELFF.